This T cell receptor (beta chain) stems from a study of T cell changes during pregnancy in multiple sclerosis. TCRdb keeps only in-frame clones here, not all; method: immunoSEQ multiplex PCR. The table has around 62,000 clones, roughly nine tenths seen once. The CDR3 consists of 11 residues. Looked up from germline, CDR1 is LNHDA and CDR2 is SQIVND (reference sequence). V lost 7 bases and J 4 bases, leaving 7 bases between the germline ends. The specimen was peripheral blood, collected in the first trimester of pregnancy. The chain uses TRBV19 and TRBJ1-2; D gene ambiguous. The source of this sequence is a female donor with multiple sclerosis, enrolled in a pregnancy study. CDR3 region: CASNPGYGYTF. CDR3 nucleotide sequence: TGTGCCAGTAATCCGGGCTATGGCTACACCTTC.